This T cell receptor (beta chain) was documented in a study of cytomegalovirus exposure and HLA in healthy donors. The PCR employed 60 Vbeta primers together with 13 Jbeta primers. Measured with immunoSEQ multiplex PCR; TCRdb has only the in-frame clones, and not every one. In the table there are roughly 99,000 clones, approximately 75% of which are singletons. This clone was seen a handful of times. CDR1 SGHKS and CDR2 YYEKEE come from the germline V gene (reference sequence). V was clipped by 0 bases and J by 6 bases; unmatched bases: 4. The CDR3 is 14 residues long. V gene TRBV5-5 combines with J gene TRBJ1-1, with 8 positions matching TRBD1. The sample taken for sequencing was PBMCs. This receptor was obtained from a woman between 35 and 50 years old in good health and CMV-seronegative. CDR3 nucleotide sequence: TGTGCCAGCAGCTTGGGCAGGGGGCCCCCTGAAGCTTTCTTT. Its protein is CASSLGRGPPEAFF.